These 8 T cell receptor beta chains originate from one sample sequenced in a study of spatial heterogeneity in lung cancer. Study-wide results and limits: Tracking of tumor mutation counts was seen in expanded intratumoral alpha and beta TCR counts.

TCRdb re-called the 5' RACE reads through MiXCR, storing one row per CDR3 protein. The table includes 3,000 to 4,000 distinct CDR3 sequences, roughly 15% detected once. No antigen has been assigned to these receptors. As to time point: sample taken at primary tumor resection. The sample here was lung tumor tissue, taken at surgery. The origin of the receptors is a male donor with early-stage non-small cell lung cancer.

This clonotype is categorized as medium-sized. This chain joins TRBV5-1 and TRBJ2-7, with 8 positions matching TRBD1. The J segment lost 6 bases and the V segment lost 3 bases, leaving 2 bases of the junction unmatched. The CDR3 spans 12 residues. The germline CDR1 and CDR2 sequences are SGHRS and YFSETQ. The CDR3 is CASSWGQAEQYF. CDR3 coding DNA: TGCGCCAGCAGCTGGGGACAGGCCGAGCAGTACTTC. Filled out from reference TRBV5-1 and TRBJ2-7, the complete variable domain reads KAGVTQTPRYLIKTRGQQVTLSCSPISGHRSVSWYQQTPGQGLQFLFEYFSETQRNKGNFPGRFSGRQFSNSRSEMNVSTLELGDSALYLCASSWGQAEQYFGPGTRLTVT.

V is TRBV5-1 and J is TRBJ2-5; TRBD2 matches 7 bases. Trimming removed 2 bases from V and 3 bases from J; junction bases left unmatched: 4. The CDR3 has 14 amino acids. Germline V CDR1 and CDR2: SGHRS, YFSETQ. CDR3 in amino acids: CASSFPGGKETQYF. CDR3 coding DNA: TGCGCCAGCAGCTTCCCGGGAGGAAAAGAGACCCAGTACTTC.

This clonotype turned up a few times. The chain carries TRBV20-1 and TRBJ2-1; 9 positions match TRBD1. The germline V gene has CDR1 DFQATT and CDR2 SNEGSKA (reference sequence). V trimming: 2 bases; J trimming: 10 bases; junction bases outside the gene matches: 18. The CDR3 has 17 residues. The CDR3 nucleotides read TGCAGTGCTAGACCCCCTAGCACTCACAGGGGGCAGGGGGAGCAGTTCTTC. Protein: CSARPPSTHRGQGEQFF.

By frequency in the sample, this clonotype is large (0.1 to 1%). The chain uses TRBV15 and TRBJ2-7; unclear D gene. V was clipped by 1 base and J by 7 bases, with 11 bases between them. This CDR3 spans 13 amino acids. Germline assignment: CDR1 LNHNV and CDR2 YYDKDF (reference sequence). CDR3 region: CATSRAAGREQYF. In DNA form, the CDR3 reads TGTGCCACCAGCAGAGCCGCCGGACGGGAGCAGTACTTC.

This clonotype was seen only a few times. The chain carries TRBV20-1 and TRBJ2-3, with TRBD1 matching 9 bases. This CDR3 contains 15 residues. Germline CDR1 is DFQATT and CDR2 is SNEGSKA (reference sequence). Losses at the gene ends were 0 bases for V and 2 bases for J; bases not matched to a gene: 3. CDR3 in DNA: TGCAGTGCTAGAGATAGGGACAGGGCCACAGATACGCAGTATTTT. Its protein product is CSARDRDRATDTQYF.

V gene TRBV5-1 combines with J gene TRBJ2-1; 11 positions match TRBD2. This CDR3 comprises 15 residues. Trimming at V came to 4 bases and at J to 9 bases, leaving 9 bases not matched to a gene. The germline V gene encodes CDR1 SGHRS and CDR2 YFSETQ. The CDR3 spells CASSKTSGKDGEQFF. In DNA form, the CDR3 reads TGCGCCAGCAGCAAGACTAGCGGGAAGGATGGTGAGCAGTTCTTC.

The chain recombines TRBV6-1 with TRBJ1-6; D gene uncertain. The CDR3 contains 15 residues. CDR1 is MNHNS and CDR2 is SASEGT in the germline V gene. With 1 base removed from V and 7 bases from J, the gap between germline ends came to 11 bases. The CDR3 nucleotides read TGTGCCAGCAGTGAAGGGCGAGGTGGGAATTCACCCCTCCACTTT. Translation gives CASSEGRGGNSPLHF.

CDR3 sequence reads: CATSDGDTKETQYF. The CDR3 nucleotides read TGTGCCACCAGTGATGGGGACACAAAAGAGACCCAGTACTTC. The rearrangement uses TRBV24-1 and TRBJ2-5; D may be TRBD1 (6 bases). The CDR3 loop spans 14 amino acids. Per the germline V gene, CDR1 is KGHDR and CDR2 is SFDVKD. Trimming pared 3 bases from V and 3 bases from J, leaving 10 bases between.